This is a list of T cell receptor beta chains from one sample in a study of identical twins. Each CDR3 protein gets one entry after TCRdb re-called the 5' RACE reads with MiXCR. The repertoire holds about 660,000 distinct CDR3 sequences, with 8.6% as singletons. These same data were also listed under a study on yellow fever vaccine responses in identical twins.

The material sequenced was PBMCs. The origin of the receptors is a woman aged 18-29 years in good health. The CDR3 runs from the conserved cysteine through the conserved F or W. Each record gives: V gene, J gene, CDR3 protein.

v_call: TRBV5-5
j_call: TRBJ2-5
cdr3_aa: CATTTSGGRETQYF

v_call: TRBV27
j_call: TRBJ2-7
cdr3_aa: CASSLMQGSSKQYF

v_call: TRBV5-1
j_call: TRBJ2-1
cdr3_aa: CASRPPNSGDEQFF

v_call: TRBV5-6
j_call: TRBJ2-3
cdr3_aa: CASSSNYDRATDTQYF

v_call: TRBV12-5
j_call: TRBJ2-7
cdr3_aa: CASGGGRDVSEQYF

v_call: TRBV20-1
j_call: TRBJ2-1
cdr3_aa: CSARESGGPNEQFF

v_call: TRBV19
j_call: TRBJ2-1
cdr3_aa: CASTVGGVWNEQFF

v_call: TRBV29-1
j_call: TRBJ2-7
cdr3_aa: CSVKDSPGEQYF

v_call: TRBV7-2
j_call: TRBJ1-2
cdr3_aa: CASSLVLGQTYGYTF

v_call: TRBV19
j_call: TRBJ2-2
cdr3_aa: CASRSGADTGELFF

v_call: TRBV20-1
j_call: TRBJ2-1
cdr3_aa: CSARDPRTSGVTYNEQFF

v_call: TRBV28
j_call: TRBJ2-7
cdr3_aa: CASRPGLAGPAYEQYF

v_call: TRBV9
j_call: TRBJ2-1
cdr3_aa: CASSVGASGIRNEQFF

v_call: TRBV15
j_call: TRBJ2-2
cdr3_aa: CATSRSTGDTGELFF

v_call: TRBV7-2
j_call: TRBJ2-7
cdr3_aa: CASSRGLRESLGLYF

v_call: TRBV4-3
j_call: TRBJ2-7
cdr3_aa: CSSSQDIASYYEQYF

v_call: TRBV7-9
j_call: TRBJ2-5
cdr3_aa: CASTPGLRETQYF

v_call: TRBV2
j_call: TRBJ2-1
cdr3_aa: CAGGTSGTYNEQFF

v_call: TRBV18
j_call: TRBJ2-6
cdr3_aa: CASSRQARGGANVLTF

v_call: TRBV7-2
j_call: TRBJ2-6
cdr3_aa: CASKDSSGANVLTF

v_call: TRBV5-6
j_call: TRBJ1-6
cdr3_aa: CASSLDRELNNSPLHF

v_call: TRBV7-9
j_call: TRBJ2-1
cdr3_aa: CAFRGVSYNEQFF

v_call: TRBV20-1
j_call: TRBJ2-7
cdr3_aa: CSARPREYYEQYF

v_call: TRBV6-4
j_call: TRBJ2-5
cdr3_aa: CASSRGGQGPETQYF

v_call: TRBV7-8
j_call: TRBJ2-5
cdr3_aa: CASSYSLAGGWSGETQYF

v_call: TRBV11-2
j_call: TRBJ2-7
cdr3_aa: CASSLRPTKGTGTKYEQYF

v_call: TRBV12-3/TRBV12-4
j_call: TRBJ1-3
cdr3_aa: CGAGFSGNTIYF

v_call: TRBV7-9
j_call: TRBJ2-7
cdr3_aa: CASSLASGRYEQYF

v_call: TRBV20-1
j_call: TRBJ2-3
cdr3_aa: CSARSYSSTDTQYF

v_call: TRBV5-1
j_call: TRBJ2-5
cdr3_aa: CASSFKQETQYF

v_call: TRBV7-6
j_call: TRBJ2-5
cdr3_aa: CASSFRIGDSSGQETQYF

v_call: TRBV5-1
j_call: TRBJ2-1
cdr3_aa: CASSLAGGANNEQFF

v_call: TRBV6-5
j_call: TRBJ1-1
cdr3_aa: CASSWASNGNTEAFF

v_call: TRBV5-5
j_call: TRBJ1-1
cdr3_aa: CASSLQGASTEAFF

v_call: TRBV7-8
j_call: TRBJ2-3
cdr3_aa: CASSLRAYTDTQYF

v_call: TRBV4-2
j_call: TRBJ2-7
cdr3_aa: CASSQDTLAYEQYF

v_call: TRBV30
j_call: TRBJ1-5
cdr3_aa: CAWSVDVRNQPQHF

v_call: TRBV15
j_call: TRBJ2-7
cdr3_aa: CATSRDPGQLLREQYF

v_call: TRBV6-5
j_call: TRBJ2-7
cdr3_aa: CASSSLLLAGGSYEQYF

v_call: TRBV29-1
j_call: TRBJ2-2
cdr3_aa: CSLRLGNTGELFF

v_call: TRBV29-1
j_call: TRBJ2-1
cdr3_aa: CSAPLGERYNEQFF

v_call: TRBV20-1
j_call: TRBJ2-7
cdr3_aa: CSARVSGSGEQYF

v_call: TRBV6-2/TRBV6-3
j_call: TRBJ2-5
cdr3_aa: CASSYGTGGRQQETQYF

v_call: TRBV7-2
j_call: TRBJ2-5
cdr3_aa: CASSPFPGVQETQYF

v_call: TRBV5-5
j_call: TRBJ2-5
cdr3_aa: CASSLGTGNIQETQYF

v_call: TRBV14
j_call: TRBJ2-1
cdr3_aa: CASSQDTSGASPDGEQFF

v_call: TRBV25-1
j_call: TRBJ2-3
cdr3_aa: CASTSSGSRTDTQYF

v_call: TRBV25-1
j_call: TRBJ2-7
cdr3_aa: CASTGINYEQYF

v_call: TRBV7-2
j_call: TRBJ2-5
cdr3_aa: CASSSPLAGGSETQYF

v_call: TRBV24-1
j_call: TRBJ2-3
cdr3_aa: CATSDWGGGSSDTQYF

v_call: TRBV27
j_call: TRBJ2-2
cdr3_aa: CASSPGFNTGELFF

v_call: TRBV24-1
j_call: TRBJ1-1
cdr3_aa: CARLPRGTEAFF

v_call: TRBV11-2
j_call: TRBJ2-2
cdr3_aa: CASSPRRGTLNTGELFF

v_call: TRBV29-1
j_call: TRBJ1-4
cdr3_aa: CSVYGTGGRLNEKLFF

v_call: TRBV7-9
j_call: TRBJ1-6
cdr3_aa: CASSSGQVNSPLHF

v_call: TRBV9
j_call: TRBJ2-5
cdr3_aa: CASSGGPYGQTQYF